One sample yielded the 26 T cell receptor beta chains listed below, sequenced in a study of cytomegalovirus exposure and HLA in healthy donors. A multiplex PCR was run with 60 Vbeta primers and 13 Jbeta primers. Here immunoSEQ multiplex PCR was the method, and the copy in TCRdb shows in-frame clones only, minus some. The table records about 200,000 clones, approximately 80% of them present only once. Sequencing was done on a sample of PBMCs. These TCRs come from a woman in her thirties or forties in good health and CMV-seronegative.

This clone showed up just once. The chain joins TRBV7-3 to TRBJ2-7, with D possibly TRBD2 on 6 matching bases. This CDR3 is 12 amino acids long. Germline CDR1 reads SGHTA; CDR2 reads FQGTGA. The V end lost 5 bases, the J end lost 6 bases, and 11 bases lay between the germline ends. The CDR3 nucleotides read TGTGCCAGCAGCCATAGCGGTATCGAGCAGTACTTC. As protein: CASSHSGIEQYF.

The chain has TRBV7-2 and TRBJ1-2; 7 nucleotides line up with TRBD1. With 5 bases clipped from V and 6 bases from J, the junction kept 12 bases outside the gene matches. Germline assignment: CDR1 SGHTA and CDR2 FQGNSA. This CDR3 spans 15 amino acids. The CDR3 loop is CASSPTADRKHGYTF. The CDR3 region has the DNA TGTGCCAGCAGCCCCACCGCGGACAGGAAGCATGGCTACACCTTC.

This clone has more than one count but fewer than ten. The V gene is TRBV5-8, the J gene TRBJ2-1; D ambiguous. V was cut by 0 bases and J by 2 bases, with 12 bases left in between. CDR3 length: 16 residues. Germline assignment: CDR1 SGHTS and CDR2 YDEGEE. Here the CDR3 reads CASSLGLAETYNEQFF. CDR3 nucleotides: TGTGCCAGCAGCTTGGGCCTCGCGGAGACCTACAATGAGCAGTTCTTC.

This sequence joins TRBV19 and TRBJ1-2, with TRBD1 matching over 8 bases. J was trimmed by 7 bases and V by 8 bases; bases with no gene match: 6. From germline, CDR1 is LNHDA and CDR2 SQIVND (reference sequence). This CDR3 comprises 12 residues. This chain's CDR3 is CASRTGLSGYTF. For the CDR3, the DNA is TGTGCCAGTCGGACAGGGTTGAGTGGCTACACCTTC. Full variable domain (outside the CDR3, taken from reference TRBV19 and TRBJ1-2): DGGITQSPKYLFRKEGQNVTLSCEQNLNHDAMYWYRQDPGQGLRLIYYSQIVNDFQKGDIAEGYSVSREKKESFPLTVTSAQKNPTAFYLCASRTGLSGYTFGSGTRLTVV.

The chain links TRBV23-1 to TRBJ2-1; 10 positions match TRBD2. TRBV23-1 is an ORF, and what it does is uncertain. The CDR3 spans 19 residues. After removal of 2 bases from V and 7 bases from J, the junction contained 17 bases not matched to a gene. Here the CDR3 reads CASSQGSMSAGGHVNEQFF. The CDR3 DNA is TGCGCCAGCAGTCAAGGCTCTATGTCAGCGGGAGGGCATGTTAATGAGCAGTTCTTC.

This chain joins TRBV5-1 and TRBJ1-2, with 7 bases lining up with TRBD1. Losses at the gene ends were 4 bases for V and 8 bases for J; bases not matched to a gene: 8. The germline CDR1 and CDR2 sequences are SGHRS and YFSETQ. The CDR3 runs to 13 residues. The CDR3 coding sequence is TGCGCCAGCAGCCCTACAGGGGTCGAAGGCTACACCTTC. Its protein is CASSPTGVEGYTF. Drawing the rest from reference TRBV5-1 and TRBJ1-2, the complete variable domain is KAGVTQTPRYLIKTRGQQVTLSCSPISGHRSVSWYQQTPGQGLQFLFEYFSETQRNKGNFPGRFSGRQFSNSRSEMNVSTLELGDSALYLCASSPTGVEGYTFGSGTRLTVV.

This clone was detected only once. The CDR3: CASSTGLSGETQYF. In DNA form, the CDR3 reads TGTGCCAGCAGCACCGGACTGAGCGGGGAGACCCAGTACTTC. This sequence joins TRBV5-6 and TRBJ2-5; D possibly corresponds to TRBD2 (6 bases). The CDR3 runs to 14 residues. Trimming shortened V by 4 bases and J by 5 bases, and 15 bases separated the two germline ends. Germline V CDR1 and CDR2: SGHDT, YYEEEE.

The J gene is TRBJ2-5, the V gene TRBV4-3, with a tentative D call TRBD2 (5 bases). This CDR3 spans 16 amino acids. V dropped 0 bases and J dropped 7 bases, with 18 bases sitting between them. Per germline, CDR1 LGHNA and CDR2 YSLEER. CDR3: CASSQEYREPKVTQYF. DNA for the CDR3: TGCGCCAGCAGCCAAGAATACCGGGAACCCAAAGTGACCCAGTACTTC.

The chain is built from TRBV27 and TRBJ1-1; no reliable D call. Trimming left V 4 bases short and J 4 bases short, with 13 bases between. Germline V gene data show CDR1 as MNHEY and CDR2 as SMNVEV (reference sequence). This CDR3 spans 14 amino acids. The CDR3 reads CASSSRPGITEAFF. The CDR3 DNA reads as TGTGCCAGCAGTTCCAGACCGGGGATCACTGAAGCTTTCTTT.

This chain uses TRBV4-2 with TRBJ2-1; 9 bases are shared with TRBD1. The germline gives CDR1 LGHNA, CDR2 YNFKEQ. The CDR3 is 15 residues long. The ends lost 4 bases at V and 5 bases at J; junction bases unmatched: 6. CDR3 bases: TGTGCCAGCAGCCCCGGGGACAGGGACCACAATGAGCAGTTCTTC. Its translation: CASSPGDRDHNEQFF.

As concerns this clone: One end of the junction does not line up with germline, which may come from a read error. The chain combines TRBV7-9 with TRBJ2-7; 7 bases are shared with TRBD1. This CDR3 comprises 14 residues. The germline V gene encodes CDR1 SEHNR and CDR2 FQNEAQ (reference sequence). CDR3 bases: TGTGCCAGCAGCTTAGACGCGGACAGGACGCAGTTTTCCTTC. Amino acids: CASSLDADRTQFSF.

The rearrangement links TRBV10-3 to TRBJ2-6; D might be TRBD1 (5 bases). The germline CDR1 and CDR2 sequences are ENHRY and SYGVKD. The CDR3 sequence is 14 residues long. V gave up 3 bases and J gave up 3 bases, with 6 bases separating them. CDR3 sequence: CAISDRVGANVLTF. DNA of the CDR3: TGTGCCATCAGTGACAGGGTTGGGGCCAACGTCCTGACTTTC.

This chain connects TRBV4-1 to TRBJ2-1; no definite D call. CDR1 is MGHRA and CDR2 is YSYEKL in the germline V gene. The CDR3 loop spans 15 amino acids. The ends were cut back, 1 base at V and 0 bases at J, with 7 bases in the middle. As DNA, the CDR3 is TGCGCCAGCAGCCAAGCGCCTAGCTCCTACAATGAGCAGTTCTTC. The encoded protein is CASSQAPSSYNEQFF.

J is TRBJ2-2 and V is TRBV7-3; 8 bases map to TRBD2. This CDR3 spans 13 amino acids. The junction had 1 base not matched to a gene; V was cut back by 4 bases and J by 6 bases. The V gene's germline CDR1 is SGHTA and CDR2 FQGTGA. The CDR3 DNA is TGTGCCAGCAGCTCGGGACTAGCCGGGGAGCTGTTTTTT. It is translated as CASSSGLAGELFF.

CDR3 sequence (DNA): TGTGCCAGCAGTACCGGGGGGTTAAAGGAAAAACTGTTTTTT. It encodes CASSTGGLKEKLFF. This sequence joins TRBV5-4 and TRBJ1-4, with D perhaps TRBD1 (5 bases). V gave up 5 bases and J gave up 8 bases, with 16 bases separating them. The CDR3 runs 14 residues. Germline CDR1 SGHNT, CDR2 YYREEE (reference sequence).

V and J are TRBV11-2 and TRBJ2-7; maybe TRBD1 (6 bases). Germline-derived CDR1 and CDR2 are SGHAT and FQNNGV. The germline V and J ends were trimmed by 5 bases and 6 bases, with 14 bases remaining between them. The length of the CDR3 is 13 residues. CDR3 sequence reads: CASSPRVGGEQYV. The CDR3 coding sequence is TGTGCCAGCAGCCCGAGGGTAGGGGGCGAGCAGTACGTC.

The chain is built from TRBV6-5 and TRBJ2-3, with TRBD1 matching 8 bases. The CDR3 has 15 residues. Germline V CDR1 and CDR2: MNHEY, SVGAGI. V was pared by 5 bases and J by 10 bases, with 14 bases of the junction left unmatched. The CDR3 reads CASSRAGTGSRPQYF. The CDR3 DNA sequence: TGTGCCAGCAGTCGGGCCGGGACAGGTTCTCGTCCGCAGTATTTT.

This sequence joins TRBV7-2 and TRBJ1-6, with TRBD1 matching 9 bases. The CDR3 contains 15 residues. V shed 4 bases and J 6 bases; nucleotides not matched to a gene: 4. The germline gives CDR1 SGHTA, CDR2 FQGNSA. The CDR3 is CASSSWGQGNSPLHF. Written as DNA, the CDR3 is TGTGCCAGCAGCTCGTGGGGACAGGGTAATTCACCCCTCCACTTT.

This chain uses TRBV7-9 with TRBJ2-7, with a possible D match to TRBD2 (6 bases). The germline V and J ends were trimmed by 5 bases and 3 bases, with 11 bases remaining between them. Germline CDR1 is SEHNR and CDR2 is FQNEAQ (reference sequence). The length of the CDR3 is 13 residues. CDR3 region: CASSVGGVYEQYF. In nucleotides, the CDR3 is TGTGCCAGCAGCGTCGGGGGAGTCTACGAGCAGTACTTC.

The rearrangement joins TRBV7-6 to TRBJ2-2, with TRBD2 matching 7 bases. Germline trimming cut 1 base from V and 6 bases from J; bases unmatched to any gene: 5. This CDR3 contains 15 residues. CDR1 and CDR2 from the germline V gene are SGHVS and FNYEAQ. The CDR3 loop is CASSLGQGGPGELFF. The CDR3 DNA sequence: TGTGCCAGCAGCTTAGGCCAGGGAGGGCCCGGGGAGCTGTTTTTT.

The chain combines TRBV29-1 with TRBJ1-1; 9 bases are a match to TRBD1. V shed 4 bases and J 4 bases; nucleotides not matched to a gene: 1. Germline V CDR1 and CDR2: SQVTM, ANQGSEA. The CDR3 length is 12 residues. The CDR3: CSVAGQGTEAFF. The CDR3 DNA sequence: TGCAGCGTTGCGGGACAGGGCACTGAAGCTTTCTTT.

The chain combines TRBV7-2 with TRBJ2-3, with D unclear. The V gene's germline CDR1 is SGHTA and CDR2 FQGNSA. Trimming removed 5 bases at V and 5 bases at J, with 5 bases between. There are 11 residues in the CDR3. The CDR3 nucleotides are TGTGCCAGCAGCCCCGTAGATACGCAGTATTTT. Its translation: CASSPVDTQYF.

The chain couples TRBV11-2 to TRBJ1-6, with D possibly matching TRBD1 (6 bases). The germline CDR1 and CDR2 sequences are SGHAT and FQNNGV. V was cut by 5 bases and J by 7 bases, with 15 bases left in between. This CDR3 is 15 amino acids long. CDR3 coding DNA: TGTGCCAGCAGCCTCAGGGGAAATCCGAATTCACCCCTCCACTTT. Translated: CASSLRGNPNSPLHF. Using reference TRBV11-2 and TRBJ1-6 for the parts outside the CDR3, the full variable domain is EAGVAQSPRYKIIEKRQSVAFWCNPISGHATLYWYQQILGQGPKLLIQFQNNGVVDDSQLPKDRFSAERLKGVDSTLKIQPAKLEDSAVYLCASSLRGNPNSPLHFGNGTRLTVT.

The chain carries TRBV9 and TRBJ2-2; D gene ambiguous. The CDR3 loop spans 16 amino acids. V dropped 1 base and J dropped 2 bases, with 12 bases sitting between them. Germline V gene data show CDR1 as SGDLS and CDR2 as YYNGEE. The CDR3 DNA follows: TGTGCCAGCAGCGTATTCGGGTCACCTAACACCGGGGAGCTGTTTTTT. This codes for CASSVFGSPNTGELFF.

The chain recombines TRBV6-1 with TRBJ2-3; 9 nucleotides line up with TRBD1. The CDR3 loop spans 15 amino acids. CDR1 and CDR2 (germline): MNHNS, SASEGT. The ends lost 9 bases at V and 1 base at J; junction bases unmatched: 8. The CDR3 reads CASGDRATRTDTQYF. For the CDR3, the DNA is TGTGCCAGTGGGGACAGGGCCACGCGCACAGATACGCAGTATTTT.

This clone was counted a few times. The chain carries TRBV5-8 and TRBJ1-1; possibly TRBD1 for D (5 bases). Germline V gene data show CDR1 as SGHTS and CDR2 as YDEGEE. Trimming left V 4 bases short and J 3 bases short, with 13 bases between. The length of the CDR3 is 14 residues. The chain's CDR3 is CASSAGIGDTEAFF. In DNA form, the CDR3 reads TGTGCCAGCAGCGCAGGGATAGGGGACACTGAAGCTTTCTTT. Using reference TRBV5-8 and TRBJ1-1 for the parts outside the CDR3, the full variable domain is EAGVTQSPTHLIKTRGQQATLRCSPISGHTSVYWYQQALGLGLQFLLWYDEGEERNRGNFPPRFSGRQFPNYSSELNVNALELEDSALYLCASSAGIGDTEAFFGQGTRLTVV.